This T cell receptor beta chain was sequenced for a study of blood T cells in healthy people across ages. In the case of this clonotype: Its antigen remains unknown. A read error may account for a junction end that differs from germline.

Whole-study findings and limits: Among T cells, TCR beta diversity per million cells dropped roughly linearly as age rose.

A second PCR of 7 to 11 cycles used a sample-barcoded 5' primer and a J-beta primer mix. Every single cDNA molecule received a tag from a template-switch adaptor with 12 random nucleotides. TCRdb fed the 5' RACE reads into MiXCR, producing one record per CDR3 protein. The sample holds 1.5 million to 2 million distinct CDR3 sequences, about 30% seen once. CDR1 and CDR2 (germline): SGHDN, FVKESK. This CDR3 spans 16 amino acids. The TCR originated in a woman in her twenties or thirties in good health. This chain links TRBV14 with TRBJ2-4; 7 positions agree with TRBD1. What was sequenced was blood. The CDR3 sequence: CVSSHYGDSMKNIQYF. For the CDR3, the DNA is TGTGTCAGCAGCCACTATGGGGACAGTATGAAAAACATTCAGTACTTC.